Each of the 22 T cell receptor beta chains below was sequenced from the same sample in a study of blood T cell repertoires in COVID-19. Method: immunoSEQ multiplex PCR; TCRdb's copy keeps in-frame clones and lacks some. The table includes under 150,000 clones, over 75% detected once. The sequenced sample was peripheral blood. Source of these receptors: a man aged 50-59 years with acute or convalescent COVID-19.

The J gene is TRBJ1-5, the V gene TRBV24-1; 11 positions agree with TRBD1. The CDR3 spans 15 residues. From germline, CDR1 is KGHDR and CDR2 SFDVKD. V lost 4 bases and J lost 5; bases outside the gene matches: 3. CDR3 coding DNA: TGTGCCACCAGTGACTCGGGACAGGGGGATCAGCCCCAGCATTTT. This encodes CATSDSGQGDQPQHF.

The rearrangement joins TRBV19 to TRBJ2-1; TRBD1 might be the D (6 bases). Per germline, CDR1 LNHDA and CDR2 SQIVND (reference sequence). CDR3 size: 14 residues. The V and J ends lost 3 bases and 7 bases respectively, with 13 bases between them. The CDR3 sequence: CASSMGAVENEQFF. The DNA of the CDR3 is TGTGCCAGTAGTATGGGGGCCGTTGAGAATGAGCAGTTCTTC.

The rearrangement links TRBV6-4 to TRBJ2-3, with TRBD1 matching 8 bases. The J segment lost 1 base and the V segment lost 3 bases, leaving 3 bases of the junction unmatched. Germline V lookup: CDR1 MRHNA, CDR2 SNTAGT. The CDR3 is 15 residues long. The CDR3 spells CASSEVTGGTDTQYF. CDR3 nucleotides: TGTGCCAGCAGTGAAGTGACAGGGGGCACAGATACGCAGTATTTT.

The rearrangement uses TRBV19 and TRBJ2-5, with TRBD1 matching 10 bases. The junction had 2 bases not matched to a gene; V was cut back by 6 bases and J by 4 bases. This CDR3 has 13 residues. Germline V lookup: CDR1 LNHDA, CDR2 SQIVND (reference sequence). DNA of the CDR3: TGTGCCAGTAGCCGGGACAGGGGAGAGACCCAGTACTTC. It yields the protein CASSRDRGETQYF.

This chain uses TRBV4-1 with TRBJ2-1, with 7 nucleotides matching TRBD2. Looked up from germline, CDR1 is MGHRA and CDR2 is YSYEKL. V lost 1 base and J lost 0; bases outside the gene matches: 6. The length of the CDR3 is 17 residues. This CDR3 is CASSQAPQRGSYNEQFF. DNA for the CDR3: TGCGCCAGCAGCCAAGCTCCTCAGCGGGGCTCCTACAATGAGCAGTTCTTC.

The genes are TRBV5-6 and TRBJ2-5; weak D call: TRBD2 (6 bases). This CDR3 is built from 16 residues. The germline V and J ends were trimmed by 1 base and 2 bases, with 15 bases remaining between them. In germline, CDR1 is SGHDT, CDR2 YYEEEE. The CDR3 loop is CASSLLAGSLQETQYF. The DNA of the CDR3 is TGTGCCAGCAGCTTGTTGGCCGGGAGTCTTCAAGAGACCCAGTACTTC. Drawing the rest from reference TRBV5-6 and TRBJ2-5, the complete variable domain is DAGVTQSPTHLIKTRGQQVTLRCSPKSGHDTVSWYQQALGQGPQFIFQYYEEEERQRGNFPDRFSGHQFPNYSSELNVNALLLGDSALYLCASSLLAGSLQETQYFGPGTRLLVL.

CDR3: CASSLGLAGGPNEQFF. The CDR3 nucleotides read TGTGCCAGCAGCTTAGGACTAGCGGGAGGGCCTAATGAGCAGTTCTTC. The chain is built from TRBV7-8 and TRBJ2-1, with 14 bases matching TRBD2. CDR1 SGHVS and CDR2 FQNEAQ come from the germline V gene. The CDR3 contains 16 residues. Trimming at V came to 1 base and at J to 7 bases, leaving 3 bases not matched to a gene.

The chain has TRBV28 and TRBJ2-7, with 8 bases lining up with TRBD1. Per the germline V gene, CDR1 is MDHEN and CDR2 is SYDVKM. The CDR3 covers 15 residues. V trimming: 7 bases; J trimming: 12 bases; junction bases outside the gene matches: 20. CDR3 residues: CASTLTTGQALSRYF. As DNA, the CDR3 is TGTGCCAGCACCCTGACCACGGGACAGGCCCTAAGTAGGTACTTC. Based on the CDR3 plus reference TRBV28 and TRBJ2-7, the full variable domain is DVKVTQSSRYLVKRTGEKVFLECVQDMDHENMFWYRQDPGLGLRLIYFSYDVKMKEKGDIPEGYSVSREKKERFSLILESASTNQTSMYLCASTLTTGQALSRYFGPGTRLTVT.

The chain carries TRBV11-3 and TRBJ2-1; 7 nucleotides align to TRBD2. The CDR3 length is 15 residues. With V trimmed by 1 base and J by 3 bases, 3 bases remained unmatched. CDR1 SGHNT and CDR2 YENEEA come from the germline V gene. The CDR3 spells CASSLGDYRYNEQFF. CDR3 in DNA: TGTGCCAGCAGCTTAGGGGACTACCGCTACAATGAGCAGTTCTTC.

The chain links TRBV19 to TRBJ1-1; 8 nucleotides line up with TRBD1. The ends lost 5 bases at V and 4 bases at J; junction bases unmatched: 6. Per germline, CDR1 LNHDA and CDR2 SQIVND (reference sequence). CDR3 length: 14 amino acids. The CDR3 loop is CASSQGATGTEAFF. The CDR3 DNA reads TGTGCCAGTAGTCAGGGGGCGACGGGCACTGAAGCTTTCTTT.

The chain recombines TRBV9 with TRBJ2-3; tentatively, D is TRBD2 (5 bases). CDR3 length: 16 amino acids. Trimming shortened V by 4 bases and J by 3 bases, and 18 bases separated the two germline ends. The V gene's germline CDR1 is SGDLS and CDR2 YYNGEE. The chain's CDR3 is CASSPPGSSATDTQYF. In DNA, the CDR3 is TGTGCCAGCAGCCCCCCTGGGAGCTCCGCGACAGATACGCAGTATTTT.

The chain couples TRBV6-5 to TRBJ2-1; TRBD2 matches 10 bases. The length of the CDR3 is 16 residues. Per germline, CDR1 MNHEY and CDR2 SVGAGI. V dropped 2 bases and J dropped 7; count of bases not matched to a gene: 8. The CDR3 is CASSYLPSGSFNEQFF. The CDR3 DNA reads as TGTGCCAGCAGTTACCTCCCTAGCGGGAGTTTTAATGAGCAGTTCTTC.

The CDR3 here is CASSLIDRVGDTQYF. The CDR3 DNA reads TGTGCCAGCAGCCTAATCGACAGGGTGGGAGATACGCAGTATTTT. V usage is TRBV11-2 and J usage is TRBJ2-3; 7 bases match TRBD1. This CDR3 has 15 residues. The V and J ends lost 5 bases and 5 bases, in that order; junction bases with no gene match: 10. Germline V gene sequence: CDR1 SGHAT, CDR2 FQNNGV.

This sequence joins TRBV11-2 and TRBJ2-7, with TRBD1 matching 7 bases. The germline V gene encodes CDR1 SGHAT and CDR2 FQNNGV. Trimming at V came to 4 bases and at J to 2 bases, leaving 8 bases not matched to a gene. The CDR3 length is 15 residues. The CDR3 nucleotides are TGTGCCAGCAGCTACAAGACAGGGCTCACCTACGAGCAGTACTTC. It yields the protein CASSYKTGLTYEQYF.

The table lists this clone with a few counts. The chain couples TRBV7-8 to TRBJ2-7; D is uncertain. CDR1 SGHVS and CDR2 FQNEAQ come from the germline V gene. The CDR3 is 16 amino acids. V lost 2 bases to trimming and J lost 3 bases, with 17 bases between them. CDR3 bases: TGTGCCAGCAGCTTATCTAGAGTCCTTAACAACTACGAGCAGTACTTC. It yields the protein CASSLSRVLNNYEQYF.

The genes are TRBV7-9 and TRBJ2-5; the match to TRBD1 covers 10 bases. Per germline, CDR1 SEHNR and CDR2 FQNEAQ (reference sequence). The CDR3 contains 14 residues. Trimming removed 3 bases from V and 5 bases from J; junction bases left unmatched: 3. The CDR3 sequence is CASSLGQGIETQYF. For the CDR3, the DNA is TGTGCCAGCAGCTTGGGACAGGGGATCGAGACCCAGTACTTC.

The chain recombines TRBV3-1 (or the pseudogene TRBV3-2) with TRBJ2-5, with D possibly matching TRBD1 (6 bases). V shed 4 bases and J shed 1 base, with 10 bases lying between them. Per germline, CDR1 LGHDT and CDR2 YNNKEL (reference sequence). The CDR3 runs 14 residues. The CDR3 DNA reads as TGTGCCAGCAGCCCTCGACAGGCCCAAGAGACCCAGTACTTC. It codes for CASSPRQAQETQYF.

The rearrangement links TRBV15 to TRBJ2-1; TRBD1 aligns across 8 bases. The CDR3 has 16 residues. Germline V gene sequence: CDR1 LNHNV, CDR2 YYDKDF (reference sequence). V lost 5 bases and J lost 6; bases outside the gene matches: 12. The CDR3 bases are TGTGCCACCAGCGTACAGGGGGGAGACCTATTCAATGAGCAGTTCTTC. This codes for CATSVQGGDLFNEQFF.

This clone was picked up one time. The rearrangement uses TRBV10-3 and TRBJ2-1, with 12 positions matching TRBD2. The length of the CDR3 is 18 residues. V shed 0 bases, J shed 7 bases, and the junction held 10 bases outside the gene matches. Germline lookup yields CDR1 ENHRY and CDR2 SYGVKD. In DNA, the CDR3 is TGTGCCATCAGTGAGTCACTGACTAGCGGGAGTCTGCGGAATGAGCAGTTCTTC. Amino acids: CAISESLTSGSLRNEQFF.

The V gene is TRBV5-5, the J gene TRBJ2-7; D possibly corresponds to TRBD2 (6 bases). The CDR3 is 15 residues long. Deletions cut 0 bases from V and 2 bases from J, with 12 bases between. The V gene's germline CDR1 is SGHKS and CDR2 YYEKEE (reference sequence). In nucleotides, the CDR3 is TGTGCCAGCAGCTTGGAGTGGGAGGCTCCCTACGAGCAGTACTTC. Translating gives CASSLEWEAPYEQYF.

The J gene is TRBJ1-2, the V gene TRBV6-6, with 9 bases that match TRBD1. This CDR3 has 14 amino acids. The trim removed 5 bases at V and 4 bases at J, leaving 5 bases unmatched. Per the germline V gene, CDR1 is MNHNY and CDR2 is SVGAGI (reference sequence). CDR3 in amino acids: CASSMGQGAYGYTF. The CDR3 DNA is TGTGCCAGCAGTATGGGACAGGGCGCCTATGGCTACACCTTC.

This chain uses TRBV4-2 with TRBJ2-3, with unresolved D. The CDR3 runs 13 residues. V shed 0 bases and J shed 6 bases, with 7 bases lying between them. CDR1 is LGHNA, CDR2 YNFKEQ, per germline. As DNA, the CDR3 is TGTGCCAGCAGCCAAGAATTACGGGATACGCAGTATTTT. It translates to CASSQELRDTQYF.